The source of this T cell receptor beta chain is a study of cytomegalovirus exposure and HLA in healthy donors. Study-wide context: Within an early data release were around 80 million unique TCRs drawn from HLA-typed donors. Study-level results: Clonal expansion was found to be greater in HLA-associated TCR beta chains than in equally common others in a later analysis.

Concerning this clone itself: Its antigen remains unknown.

The CDR3 is made up of 14 amino acids. CDR1 is LNHDA, CDR2 SQIVND, per germline (reference sequence). The ends were cut back, 7 bases at V and 1 base at J, with 13 bases in the middle. Vbeta (60) and Jbeta (13) primers were used in the PCR. Some clones are missing from TCRdb's copy, which holds only in-frame ones; the method was immunoSEQ multiplex PCR. The sample records some 170,000 clones, 60% to 80% being singletons. Sample: PBMCs. This receptor was taken from a man aged 35 to 55 in good health and CMV-seropositive. The genes are TRBV19 and TRBJ1-1, with unresolved D. This CDR3 is CASKMAGTNTEAFF. DNA of the CDR3: TGTGCCAGTAAAATGGCGGGCACGAACACTGAAGCTTTCTTT.